This passage covers 24 T cell receptor beta chains from one sample sequenced in a study of T-cell memory formation after mild COVID-19. TCRdb redid the calling of the 5' RACE reads with MiXCR, one entry per CDR3 protein. The sample holds around 150,000 distinct CDR3 sequences, more than 12% seen once. The sample comprised PBMCs or a T cell subset sorted from them (not recorded which). These TCRs come from an adult woman who had mild COVID-19 (a few samples of this study predate the infection). Cell type and time point are not known.

The V gene is TRBV4-3, the J gene TRBJ2-1; 12 bases map to TRBD2. This CDR3 contains 16 residues. V shed 1 base and J 8 bases; nucleotides not matched to a gene: 6. In germline, CDR1 is LGHNA, CDR2 YSLEER. In DNA form, the CDR3 reads TGCGCCAGCAGCCAAGGTCTAGCGGGAGGGTTACATGAGCAGTTCTTC. Protein sequence: CASSQGLAGGLHEQFF.

This clonotype has ten or more counts. This sequence joins TRBV13 and TRBJ1-1, with 7 bases aligning to TRBD1. Trimming cost V 1 base and J 1 base; bases outside gene matches: 0. CDR3 length equals 14 residues. Per the germline V gene, CDR1 is PRHDT and CDR2 is FYEKMQ (reference sequence). CDR3 residues: CASSLDRGNTEAFF. As DNA, the CDR3 is TGTGCCAGCAGCTTAGACAGGGGGAACACTGAAGCTTTCTTT.

The gene calls are TRBV6-2 or TRBV6-3 and TRBJ2-7; tentatively, D is TRBD2 (5 bases). Germline CDR1 and CDR2: MNHEY and SVGEGT. V was trimmed by 11 bases and J by 2 bases, leaving 13 bases between them. The CDR3 extends over 12 amino acids. Written as DNA, the CDR3 is TGTGCCGCCCGGACTGGTCCCTACGAGCAGTACTTC. Encoded protein: CAARTGPYEQYF.

This clonotype was recorded at least ten times. The chain links TRBV2 to TRBJ2-3, with TRBD2 matching 9 bases. The CDR3 contains 15 residues. Germline V gene sequence: CDR1 SNHLY, CDR2 FYNNEI. After removal of 4 bases from V and 4 bases from J, the junction contained 6 bases not matched to a gene. Here the CDR3 reads CASSGVSGSADTQYF. CDR3 coding DNA: TGTGCCAGCAGTGGGGTTAGCGGGAGCGCAGATACGCAGTATTTT.

This clonotype was seen a handful of times. This sequence joins TRBV6-6 and TRBJ2-1; weak D call: TRBD2 (5 bases). Trimming removed 8 bases from V and 0 bases from J, with 8 bases in between. This CDR3 comprises 13 residues. The germline CDR1 and CDR2 sequences are MNHNY and SVGAGI (reference sequence). The CDR3 DNA reads as TGTGCCAGCCGAGGGAGCTCCTACAATGAGCAGTTCTTC. Translating it yields CASRGSSYNEQFF.

This clonotype was observed a handful of times. This sequence joins TRBV2 and TRBJ2-3; D perhaps matches TRBD1 (5 bases). Germline CDR1 reads SNHLY; CDR2 reads FYNNEI. Trimming took off 8 bases at V and 6 bases at J, with 9 bases between the two ends. The CDR3 is 11 residues long. This CDR3 reads CASQQEDTQYF. The CDR3 nucleotides read TGTGCCAGCCAACAGGAGGATACGCAGTATTTT.

Ten or more counts support this clonotype. The gene calls are TRBV5-1 and TRBJ2-1; D possibly matches TRBD1 or TRBD2 (6 bases each). Trimming shortened V by 5 bases and J by 2 bases, and 11 bases separated the two germline ends. The germline CDR1 and CDR2 sequences are SGHRS and YFSETQ. The CDR3 extends over 14 amino acids. The CDR3 bases are TGCGCCAGCAGGGAGGGGGAAACCTACAATGAGCAGTTCTTC. Its protein is CASREGETYNEQFF.

The chain employs TRBV18 and TRBJ1-1; no reliable D call. V lost 3 bases to trimming and J lost 7 bases, with 9 bases between them. The length of the CDR3 is 12 residues. Germline V gene lookup returns CDR1 KGHSH and CDR2 LQKENI. CDR3 coding DNA: TGTGCCAGCTCACCTTCATCACGTGAAGCTTTCTTT. Its translation: CASSPSSREAFF.

This clonotype showed up many times. V gene TRBV5-1 combines with J gene TRBJ2-7; D gene unclear. The V end was cut by 0 bases, the J end by 6 bases, with 13 bases between. In germline, CDR1 is SGHRS, CDR2 YFSETQ. CDR3 size: 14 residues. The CDR3 protein is CASSLGAGSLEQYF. The CDR3 DNA reads as TGCGCCAGCAGCTTGGGTGCAGGATCCCTCGAGCAGTACTTC.

The sample holds a few counts of this clonotype. This chain connects TRBV12-3 or TRBV12-4 to TRBJ1-4; D is unresolved. Trimming cost V 2 bases and J 0 bases, with 13 bases left between them. The CDR3 is 17 amino acids. This CDR3 reads CASSLSRGKSTNEKLFF. CDR3 DNA sequence: TGTGCCAGCAGTTTAAGCCGGGGAAAGTCAACTAATGAAAAACTGTTTTTT.

This clonotype was seen only a few times. CDR3 nucleotide sequence: TGTGCCAGCAGCCAAGGAGGGAACTCCCTTAGCAATCAGCCCCAGCATTTT. Its protein product is CASSQGGNSLSNQPQHF. This chain connects TRBV3-1 to TRBJ1-5; D is unresolved. With 1 base removed from V and 0 bases from J, the gap between germline ends came to 13 bases. Per the germline V gene, CDR1 is LGHDT and CDR2 is YNNKEL (reference sequence). The CDR3 runs to 17 residues.

This clonotype was seen a handful of times. This chain joins TRBV11-1 and TRBJ2-1, with 7 nucleotides matching TRBD1. Germline values: CDR1 SGHAT, CDR2 FQDESV (reference sequence). CDR3 length: 15 residues. V dropped 4 bases and J dropped 0; count of bases not matched to a gene: 3. CDR3 DNA: TGTGCCAGCAGCTCCTACAGGGGCTCCTACAATGAGCAGTTCTTC. It translates to CASSSYRGSYNEQFF.

The chain couples TRBV4-2 to TRBJ2-7, with TRBD2 matching 7 bases. Looked up from germline, CDR1 is LGHNA and CDR2 is YNFKEQ. The CDR3 extends over 15 amino acids. Unmatched junction bases numbered 5, after V lost 1 base and J lost 2 bases. CDR3 loop: CASSQGTTSTYEQYF. The DNA for the CDR3 is TGTGCCAGCAGCCAAGGTACGACTAGCACCTACGAGCAGTACTTC.

V usage is TRBV13 and J usage is TRBJ2-7; TRBD1 matches at 9 bases. The CDR3 runs to 14 residues. V was clipped by 4 bases and J by 3 bases; unmatched bases: 4. Per germline, CDR1 PRHDT and CDR2 FYEKMQ (reference sequence). In DNA form, the CDR3 reads TGTGCCAGCAGCTACGGACAGGGGAACTACGAGCAGTACTTC. It codes for CASSYGQGNYEQYF.

This clonotype was seen more than once but under ten times. The gene calls are TRBV5-1 and TRBJ2-1; 11 nucleotides agree with TRBD2. The germline CDR1 and CDR2 sequences are SGHRS and YFSETQ. Trimming removed 1 base from V and 7 bases from J; junction bases left unmatched: 10. The CDR3 is made up of 17 amino acids. The DNA of the CDR3 is TGCGCCAGCAGCTTGTCCACTAGCGGGAGACTGGGAAATGAGCAGTTCTTC. Its translation is CASSLSTSGRLGNEQFF.

This chain links TRBV10-3 with TRBJ2-7; 10 positions agree with TRBD2. This CDR3 contains 13 residues. V lost 7 bases, J lost 3 bases, and 3 bases stayed unmatched. Germline-derived CDR1 and CDR2 are ENHRY and SYGVKD. The CDR3 spells CAIKASGSYEQYF. DNA for the CDR3: TGTGCCATCAAGGCTAGCGGGAGCTACGAGCAGTACTTC.

This clonotype was detected only a few times. The rearrangement uses TRBV29-1 and TRBJ2-3, with D unclear. The CDR3 is made up of 13 amino acids. Germline V gene sequence: CDR1 SQVTM, CDR2 ANQGSEA. Trimming took off 5 bases at V and 2 bases at J, with 11 bases between the two ends. The CDR3 DNA is TGCAGCGTTTCGGGTGGCTTCACAGATACGCAGTATTTT. Translating gives CSVSGGFTDTQYF.

The V gene is TRBV9, the J gene TRBJ2-1; D might be TRBD2 (6 bases). Germline V gives CDR1 SGDLS, CDR2 YYNGEE. Trimming pared 0 bases from V and 1 base from J, leaving 8 bases between. The length of the CDR3 is 15 residues. CDR3 DNA: TGTGCCAGCAGCGTAGCGGGAGAGTCCTACAATGAGCAGTTCTTC. Residues: CASSVAGESYNEQFF. The whole variable domain, filled in from reference TRBV9 and TRBJ2-1, reads DSGVTQTPKHLITATGQRVTLRCSPRSGDLSVYWYQQSLDQGLQFLIQYYNGEERAKGNILERFSAQQFPDLHSELNLSSLELGDSALYFCASSVAGESYNEQFFGPGTRLTVL.

This clonotype turned up a few times. This rearrangement joins TRBV9 to TRBJ2-7, with D possibly TRBD1 on 7 matching bases. Trimming took 2 bases from V and 2 from J, leaving 11 bases between them. The CDR3 is made up of 14 amino acids. Germline V gene lookup returns CDR1 SGDLS and CDR2 YYNGEE. Here the CDR3 DNA reads TGTGCCAGCAGCGTTCAGGGGGGACCCTACGAGCAGTACTTC. Its translation: CASSVQGGPYEQYF.

This clonotype was picked up a small number of times. The chain carries TRBV7-9 and TRBJ2-7; TRBD2 agrees at 7 bases. V trimming: 8 bases; J trimming: 3 bases; junction bases outside the gene matches: 4. The CDR3 covers 12 residues. Germline V lookup: CDR1 SEHNR, CDR2 FQNEAQ (reference sequence). CDR3 sequence reads: CASSRGNYEQYF. In nucleotides, the CDR3 is TGTGCCAGCTCGCGGGGGAACTACGAGCAGTACTTC.

This clonotype occurred a few times. This chain links TRBV6-2 or TRBV6-3 with TRBJ2-3; 10 nucleotides align to TRBD2. Germline V gives CDR1 MNHEY, CDR2 SVGEGT. The CDR3 is 15 amino acids. Trimming removed 0 bases from V and 5 bases from J; junction bases left unmatched: 2. CDR3 nucleotides: TGTGCCAGCAGTTACTCAGGACTAGCGGAAGATACGCAGTATTTT. Protein product: CASSYSGLAEDTQYF.

This clonotype was recorded a few times. The chain links TRBV9 to TRBJ1-1, with a possible D match to TRBD1 (6 bases). V shed 6 bases and J shed 6 bases, with 21 bases lying between them. This CDR3 is built from 15 residues. The germline CDR1 and CDR2 sequences are SGDLS and YYNGEE. DNA of the CDR3: TGTGCCAGCACCCCCACCGGGACACTCGACCCTGAAGCTTTCTTT. This gives the protein CASTPTGTLDPEAFF.

This clonotype was picked up a small number of times. The chain links TRBV12-3 or TRBV12-4 to TRBJ2-1; D is ambiguous. This CDR3 has 13 residues. Deletions cut 5 bases from V and 6 bases from J, with 11 bases between. CDR3 in amino acids: CASSLGHPNEQFF. As DNA, the CDR3 is TGTGCCAGCAGTCTAGGGCACCCCAATGAGCAGTTCTTC.

This chain joins TRBV6-6 and TRBJ2-7, with 12 bases matching TRBD1. V shed 6 bases, J shed 3 bases, and the junction held 6 bases outside the gene matches. This CDR3 region has 15 residues. Germline V lookup: CDR1 MNHNY, CDR2 SVGAGI (reference sequence). CDR3 protein: CASSPGDRGHYEQYF. CDR3 in DNA: TGTGCCAGCAGCCCCGGGGACAGGGGGCACTACGAGCAGTACTTC.